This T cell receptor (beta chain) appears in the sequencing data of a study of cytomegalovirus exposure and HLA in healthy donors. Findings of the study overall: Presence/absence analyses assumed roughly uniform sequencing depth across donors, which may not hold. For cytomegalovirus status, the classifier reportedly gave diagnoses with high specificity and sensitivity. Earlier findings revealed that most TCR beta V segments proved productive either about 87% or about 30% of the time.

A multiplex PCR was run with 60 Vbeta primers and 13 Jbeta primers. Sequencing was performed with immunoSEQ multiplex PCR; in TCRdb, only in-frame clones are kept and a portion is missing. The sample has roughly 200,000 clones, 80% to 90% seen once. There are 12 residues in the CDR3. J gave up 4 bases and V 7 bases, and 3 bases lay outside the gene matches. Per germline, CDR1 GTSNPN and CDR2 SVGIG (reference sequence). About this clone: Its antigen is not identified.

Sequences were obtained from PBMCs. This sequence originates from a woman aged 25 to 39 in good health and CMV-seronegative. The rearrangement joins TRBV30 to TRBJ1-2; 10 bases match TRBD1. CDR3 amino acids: CASRTGGYGYTF. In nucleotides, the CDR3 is TGTGCCTCCAGGACAGGGGGCTATGGCTACACCTTC.